One and the same sample provided the 27 T cell receptor beta chains below, sequenced in a study of T-cell reconstitution after alpha-beta-depleted transplantation in children. Unique molecular identifiers were incorporated when the TCRbeta library was constructed. TCRdb re-analysed the PCR reads in MiXCR, keeping a single row per CDR3 protein. This repertoire shows about 980,000 distinct CDR3 sequences, less than 30% found once; its top ten account for over 25%. Sequences were derived from PBMCs, mostly from graft donor cells, sampled 360 days after TCRalphabeta/CD19-depleted stem cell transplant. These receptors were taken from a boy younger than two who had a stem cell transplant for SCID, so the T cells may come from the graft donor.

The chain has TRBV6-1 and TRBJ1-4; 7 nucleotides match TRBD1. The germline V gene has CDR1 MNHNS and CDR2 SASEGT. The V and J ends lost 6 bases and 8 bases, in that order; junction bases with no gene match: 9. The CDR3 loop spans 14 amino acids. The CDR3: CASRAAGGLEKLFF. The CDR3 DNA is TGTGCCAGCAGAGCGGCAGGGGGACTAGAAAAACTGTTTTTT.

V gene TRBV5-1 combines with J gene TRBJ2-7; 8 bases match TRBD1. This CDR3 region has 15 residues. V lost 0 bases, J lost 7 bases, and 9 bases stayed unmatched. The germline gives CDR1 SGHRS, CDR2 YFSETQ. CDR3 in DNA: TGCGCCAGCAGCTTGGTTCAGGGGGCTTCCGGGGAGCAGTACTTC. This gives the protein CASSLVQGASGEQYF.

This sequence joins TRBV4-1 and TRBJ2-3, with TRBD2 matching 9 bases. Germline loops: CDR1 MGHRA, CDR2 YSYEKL. Trimming removed 1 base from V and 2 bases from J; junction bases left unmatched: 13. This CDR3 is built from 19 residues. In nucleotides, the CDR3 is TGCGCCAGCAGCCAAGGCGGCTTGGCGGGGGGGCCGTTCACAGATACGCAGTATTTT. Protein: CASSQGGLAGGPFTDTQYF.

This clonotype was counted between two and nine times. CDR3 protein: CASSFEWPYKNIQYF. The CDR3 nucleotides are TGTGCCAGCAGTTTTGAGTGGCCCTACAAAAACATTCAGTACTTC. This chain joins TRBV12-3 or TRBV12-4 and TRBJ2-4; no reliable D call. This CDR3 has 15 amino acids. The V gene lost 3 bases and the J gene lost 3 bases, with 12 bases spanning the gap.

This clonotype was seen more than once but under ten times. This chain links TRBV4-3 with TRBJ1-4, with TRBD1 identical over 11 bases. From germline, CDR1 is LGHNA and CDR2 YSLEER. The CDR3 runs to 14 residues. Trimming at V came to 4 bases and at J to 12 bases, leaving 7 bases not matched to a gene. The CDR3 spells CASSPVPGQGELFF. CDR3 nucleotides: TGCGCCAGCAGCCCCGTCCCGGGACAGGGGGAACTGTTTTTT.

The J gene is TRBJ2-1, the V gene TRBV5-1; D assignment may be TRBD1 or TRBD2 (6 bases each). The germline V gene has CDR1 SGHRS and CDR2 YFSETQ. Trimming stripped 0 bases from V and 8 bases from J, with 12 bases between. There are 14 residues in the CDR3. The CDR3 sequence is CASSLGRGHDEQFF. The CDR3 nucleotides read TGCGCCAGCAGCTTGGGACGGGGGCACGATGAGCAGTTCTTC.

The genes are TRBV18 and TRBJ1-4; D is undetermined. Between the trimmed V and J ends, which lost 4 bases and 8 bases, there was a span of 14 bases. CDR1 and CDR2 from the germline V gene are KGHSH and LQKENI. This CDR3 spans 14 amino acids. CDR3 sequence: CASSLLRSGEKLFF. CDR3 DNA sequence: TGTGCCAGCTCACTCTTACGGTCGGGGGAAAAACTGTTTTTT.

In this sample, this clonotype turned up a few times. The rearrangement joins TRBV6-5 to TRBJ2-5, with D possibly being TRBD1 (6 bases). CDR1 is MNHEY, CDR2 SVGAGI, per germline. The CDR3 length is 17 residues. V was trimmed by 2 bases and J by 1 base, leaving 17 bases between them. CDR3 loop: CASSYASGTPFQETQYF. The CDR3, as DNA: TGTGCCAGCAGTTACGCATCCGGGACACCTTTCCAAGAGACCCAGTACTTC.

This clonotype was detected a few times. The chain carries TRBV12-3 or TRBV12-4 and TRBJ2-2, with 9 nucleotides matching TRBD1. The CDR3 length is 16 residues. With 3 bases clipped from V and 6 bases from J, the junction kept 8 bases outside the gene matches. CDR3 sequence (DNA): TGTGCCAGCAGTTTCCCAACCGGGACAGGGCCCGGGGAGCTGTTTTTT. Amino acids: CASSFPTGTGPGELFF.

Turning to this clonotype: It is unclear where the CDR3 begins or ends on the DNA, so no DNA is shown, and the CDR3 is as TCRdb lists it. This chain links TRBV5-1 with TRBJ2-5; the D segment call TRBD2 is taken from the table without a DNA check. The germline CDR1 and CDR2 sequences are SGHRS and YFSETQ. The CDR3 length equals 17 residues, ends included. This CDR3 is CASSLFGSGTAEETQYF.

There are a few counts of this clonotype. The CDR3, as DNA: TGCAGTGCTCCGGACAGGGGCCTAGCCAAAAACATTCAGTACTTC. Translation: CSAPDRGLAKNIQYF. The chain carries TRBV20-1 and TRBJ2-4; 9 bases are a match to TRBD1. The V gene's germline CDR1 is DFQATT and CDR2 SNEGSKA (reference sequence). V was clipped by 5 bases and J by 0 bases; unmatched bases: 5. CDR3 size: 15 residues.

V and J are TRBV24-1 and TRBJ1-5; D gene uncertain. Germline CDR1 KGHDR, CDR2 SFDVKD. There are 15 residues in the CDR3. V was cut by 7 bases and J by 4 bases, with 16 bases left in between. DNA for the CDR3: TGTGCCACCAGGCGGACGGATTTTTCGAATCAGCCCCAGCATTTT. It codes for CATRRTDFSNQPQHF.

This clonotype turned up a few times. The chain combines TRBV4-2 with TRBJ2-2; D unresolved. Germline CDR1 reads LGHNA; CDR2 reads YNFKEQ. Trimming stripped 7 bases from V and 2 bases from J, with 11 bases between. The CDR3 is made up of 14 amino acids. The CDR3 sequence: CASTRRANTGELFF. The CDR3 region has the DNA TGTGCCAGCACCCGTCGGGCTAACACCGGGGAGCTGTTTTTT.

The CDR3 loop reads CSVARGADTQYF. The CDR3 DNA reads TGCAGCGTTGCCAGGGGCGCAGATACGCAGTATTTT. V and J are TRBV29-1 and TRBJ2-3; TRBD1 might be the D (6 bases). The CDR3 is 12 amino acids. V was cut by 4 bases and J by 4 bases, with 9 bases left in between. Germline V lookup: CDR1 SQVTM, CDR2 ANQGSEA.

This clonotype has a single count. The V gene is TRBV9, the J gene TRBJ2-3, with 8 nucleotides matching TRBD1. There are 16 residues in the CDR3. The germline V gene has CDR1 SGDLS and CDR2 YYNGEE. The V and J ends lost 1 base and 3 bases, in that order; junction bases with no gene match: 7. Here the CDR3 DNA reads TGTGCCAGCAGCGTACCTGGACAGGGAAGGACAGATACGCAGTATTTT. Translating gives CASSVPGQGRTDTQYF.

The chain carries TRBV10-3 and TRBJ1-1, with no clear D. The CDR3 contains 14 residues. Trimming left V 2 bases short and J 1 base short, with 8 bases between. Germline V gene lookup returns CDR1 ENHRY and CDR2 SYGVKD. The chain's CDR3 is CAISEKGENTEAFF. The CDR3 nucleotides are TGTGCCATCAGTGAGAAGGGAGAGAACACTGAAGCTTTCTTT.

In its sample, this clonotype was seen a few times. This CDR3 is CASSPRTGNEETQYF. Here the CDR3 DNA reads TGCGCCAGCAGCCCCAGAACAGGGAATGAAGAGACCCAGTACTTC. This chain uses TRBV5-1 with TRBJ2-5, with a weak D call TRBD1 (6 bases). The CDR3 loop spans 15 amino acids. The V and J ends lost 4 bases and 3 bases respectively, with 16 bases between them. Germline lookup yields CDR1 SGHRS and CDR2 YFSETQ.

The table lists this clonotype with a few counts. The chain joins TRBV2 to TRBJ1-5; D is possibly TRBD1 (6 bases). The CDR3 is 15 amino acids. Trimming removed 3 bases from V and 9 bases from J, with 18 bases in between. Germline values: CDR1 SNHLY, CDR2 FYNNEI. CDR3 sequence reads: CASSEGTPRFWPQHF. For the CDR3, the DNA is TGTGCCAGCAGTGAGGGGACACCTAGGTTTTGGCCCCAGCATTTT.

CDR3 in DNA: TGTGCCAGCAGTTTGGCGGGATTTGGCACTGAAGCTTTCTTT. Translated: CASSLAGFGTEAFF. V gene TRBV12-3 or TRBV12-4 combines with J gene TRBJ1-1; no reliable D call. V gave up 3 bases and J gave up 4 bases, with 12 bases separating them. The CDR3 totals 14 residues.

This clonotype has just a few counts. The chain uses TRBV20-1 and TRBJ2-2; tentatively, D is TRBD2 (5 bases). The V gene lost 3 bases and the J gene lost 6 bases, with 14 bases spanning the gap. CDR1 is DFQATT and CDR2 is SNEGSKA in the germline V gene (reference sequence). The CDR3 length is 14 residues. Written as DNA, the CDR3 is TGCAGTGCTAGGAGGGATCGGGCACCCGGGGAGCTGTTTTTT. It encodes CSARRDRAPGELFF.

V and J are TRBV4-3 and TRBJ2-1; 9 bases fit TRBD1. The CDR3 is 18 amino acids. V lost 1 base, J lost 1 base, and 8 bases stayed unmatched. The germline V gene has CDR1 LGHNA and CDR2 YSLEER. The CDR3: CASSQGPRDRASYNEQFF. CDR3 sequence (DNA): TGCGCCAGCAGCCAAGGGCCCCGGGACAGGGCTTCCTACAATGAGCAGTTCTTC.

There are many counts of this clonotype. J is TRBJ2-7 and V is TRBV10-3, with 10 bases matching TRBD1. Trimming at V came to 8 bases and at J to 3 bases, leaving 1 base not matched to a gene. Germline loops: CDR1 ENHRY, CDR2 SYGVKD. The CDR3 totals 12 residues. DNA of the CDR3: TGTGCCATCCGGGACAGGGGCTACGAGCAGTACTTC. Amino acid sequence: CAIRDRGYEQYF.

This clonotype was observed a handful of times. This rearrangement joins TRBV6-2 or TRBV6-3 to TRBJ2-3; TRBD1 might be the D (6 bases). CDR1 is MNHEY and CDR2 is SVGEGT in the germline V gene. V was clipped by 2 bases and J by 8 bases, with 11 bases between them. The CDR3 covers 13 residues. CDR3 sequence: CASSYMGAGTQYF. For the CDR3, the DNA is TGTGCCAGCAGTTACATGGGGGCGGGTACGCAGTATTTT.

This clonotype was seen a few times. The V gene is TRBV12-3 or TRBV12-4, the J gene TRBJ2-1, with D perhaps matching TRBD2 (5 bases). Trimming removed 7 bases at V and 1 base at J, with 11 bases between. The CDR3 consists of 14 residues. Here the CDR3 reads CASIRGISYNEQFF. The CDR3 bases are TGTGCCAGCATACGGGGTATTTCCTACAATGAGCAGTTCTTC.

This clonotype was observed at least ten times. This sequence joins TRBV20-1 and TRBJ2-3, with D tentatively TRBD2 (6 bases). Trimming stripped 1 base from V and 5 bases from J, with 13 bases between. The CDR3 has 14 residues. CDR1 and CDR2 from the germline V gene are DFQATT and SNEGSKA (reference sequence). The CDR3 region has the DNA TGCAGTGCTAGAGTTAGCGGACGTGAAGATACGCAGTATTTT. Residues: CSARVSGREDTQYF.

This clonotype was counted only a few times. The rearrangement uses TRBV7-9 and TRBJ2-1; tentatively, D is TRBD1 or TRBD2 (5 bases each). The germline V and J ends were trimmed by 0 bases and 4 bases, with 10 bases remaining between them. Per the germline V gene, CDR1 is SEHNR and CDR2 is FQNEAQ (reference sequence). This CDR3 region has 15 residues. This CDR3 is CASSLALGVYNEQFF. CDR3 DNA: TGTGCCAGCAGCTTAGCACTGGGGGTGTACAATGAGCAGTTCTTC.

The rearrangement joins TRBV18 to TRBJ1-6, with TRBD1 matching 8 bases. The CDR3 sequence is 15 residues long. CDR1 KGHSH and CDR2 LQKENI come from the germline V gene. V trimming: 2 bases; J trimming: 9 bases; junction bases outside the gene matches: 6. DNA of the CDR3: TGTGCCAGCTCACCAGGCAACAGGGGGACTTCACCCCTCCACTTT. As protein: CASSPGNRGTSPLHF.